The rows below give T cell receptor beta chains drawn from one sample of a study of blood T cell repertoires in COVID-19. Produced via immunoSEQ multiplex PCR; TCRdb's table is partial and in-frame only. The top ten hold about 1.8% of the sample, which has about 150,000 clones, roughly four fifths seen once. Sequencing was performed on peripheral blood. The receptors originated from a man at least 80 years old with acute or convalescent COVID-19. Both conserved end residues are part of each CDR3. D genes are given only for firm matches.

j_gene,v_gene,d_gene,CDR3nt,CDR3aa
TRBJ2-1,TRBV11-2,TRBD2,TGTGCCAGCAGCCCCCGACTAGCGGGGGGGAATGAGCAGTTCTTC,CASSPRLAGGNEQFF
TRBJ2-3,TRBV6-8,TRBD1,TGTGCCAGCAGCCCATCACCGACAGGGCCGTTAGGAGGAGAAGGCACAGATACGCAGTATTTT,CASSPSPTGPLGGEGTDTQYF
TRBJ2-3,TRBV25-1,NA,TGTGCCAGCAGTGAACCTCTTAGCACAGATACGCAGTATTTT,CASSEPLSTDTQYF
TRBJ1-5,TRBV19,NA,TGTGCCAGCGACAGGATTAATCAGCCCCAGCATTTT,CASDRINQPQHF
TRBJ2-2,TRBV6-5,TRBD1,TGTGCCAGCAGTTACTCCTATGACAGGGCCGGGGAGCTGTTTTTT,CASSYSYDRAGELFF
TRBJ1-5,TRBV28,TRBD1,TGTGCCAGCAGCCTTGGACAGGGACTACGAAGCAATCAGCCCCAGCATTTT,CASSLGQGLRSNQPQHF
TRBJ1-5,TRBV7-2,TRBD1,TGTGCCAGCACCGTCGGACAGGGATCGGGTCAGCCCCAGCATTTT,CASTVGQGSGQPQHF
TRBJ1-1,TRBV7-2,NA,TGTGCCAGCAGCTTAGCCTCCCGGCGGACTGAAGCTTTCTTT,CASSLASRRTEAFF
TRBJ1-2,TRBV5-4,NA,TGTGCCAGCAGCTTCGCGGGGCCCGCTACCAACTATGGCTACACCTTC,CASSFAGPATNYGYTF
TRBJ2-1,TRBV24-1,NA,TGTGCCACCAGTGATCCTCGGGGAAACTACAATGAGCAGTTCTTC,CATSDPRGNYNEQFF
TRBJ1-2,TRBV9,TRBD1,TGTGCCAGCAGCCTCCTCCTGGGACAGGGTGATGGCTACACCTTC,CASSLLLGQGDGYTF
TRBJ1-2,TRBV18,NA,TGTGCCAGCTCACCATCAGGGGACTATGGCTACACCTTC,CASSPSGDYGYTF
TRBJ2-2,TRBV7-8,NA,TGTGTCGCAGGGACACCGAACACCGGGGAGCTGTTTTTT,CVAGTPNTGELFF
TRBJ2-5,TRBV11-2,NA,TGTGCCAGCAGCCTGTCGTACCAAGAGACCCAGTACTTC,CASSLSYQETQYF
TRBJ2-6,TRBV7-2,NA,TGTGCCAGCAGCTTCGCCATGAGCTCTGGGGCCAACGTCCTGACTTTC,CASSFAMSSGANVLTF